A single sample is the source of the 12 T cell receptor beta chains below, sequenced in a study of blood T cell repertoires in COVID-19. Measured with immunoSEQ multiplex PCR; TCRdb has only the in-frame clones, and not every one. The sample lists a few hundred thousand clones, about 90% occurring once. The sample comprised peripheral blood. The receptor set was obtained from a man aged 35-49 years with active or convalescent COVID-19.

CDR3 coding DNA: TGTGCCAGCAGTGACGAGCGGAAAGCCCGCTACGAGCAGTACTTC. Translating it yields CASSDERKARYEQYF. V is TRBV6-1 and J is TRBJ2-7, with D maybe TRBD2 (5 bases). The CDR3 has 15 residues. Trimming left V 3 bases short and J 3 bases short, with 15 bases between. The germline CDR1 and CDR2 sequences are MNHNS and SASEGT.

This clone was seen more than once but under ten times. The V call is TRBV28, the J call TRBJ2-3, with a weak D call TRBD2 (6 bases). With 4 bases removed from V and 5 bases from J, the gap between germline ends came to 25 bases. Germline values: CDR1 MDHEN, CDR2 SYDVKM. The CDR3 contains 18 residues. This CDR3 reads CASSSSWGVGGVRDTQYF. The CDR3 nucleotides read TGTGCCAGCAGTTCCAGTTGGGGGGTCGGCGGGGTTCGAGATACGCAGTATTTT.

The chain couples TRBV30 to TRBJ2-7; D is uncertain. Germline-derived CDR1 and CDR2 are GTSNPN and SVGIG (reference sequence). V lost 0 bases and J lost 7, with 7 bases in between. There are 11 residues in the CDR3. Written as DNA, the CDR3 is TGTGCCTGGAGTGTAGGAGAAGAGCAGTACTTC. Residues: CAWSVGEEQYF.

V is TRBV28 and J is TRBJ2-4; TRBD1 is a possible D gene (6 bases). Germline loops: CDR1 MDHEN, CDR2 SYDVKM. The germline V and J ends were trimmed by 2 bases and 6 bases, with 17 bases remaining between them. The CDR3 is 16 residues long. The CDR3 spells CASSLVQGGLGNIQYF. CDR3 bases: TGTGCCAGCAGTTTAGTACAGGGTGGATTGGGAAACATTCAGTACTTC.

The chain carries TRBV2 and TRBJ2-5, with D uncertain. V gave up 4 bases and J gave up 3 bases, with 9 bases separating them. Germline lookup yields CDR1 SNHLY and CDR2 FYNNEI. The CDR3 loop spans 13 amino acids. The CDR3 spells CASSVNGEETQYF. The CDR3 nucleotides are TGTGCCAGCAGTGTAAACGGAGAAGAGACCCAGTACTTC.

The chain employs TRBV7-6 and TRBJ1-1, with 7 bases fitting TRBD1. The germline gives CDR1 SGHVS, CDR2 FNYEAQ. Trimming took 4 bases from V and 5 from J; bases not matched to a gene: 13. The CDR3 runs to 16 residues. CDR3 sequence (DNA): TGTGCCAGCAGCTCCCAGACAGGGTGGGAGATTACTGAAGCTTTCTTT. Residues: CASSSQTGWEITEAFF.

V and J are TRBV19 and TRBJ2-1; 7 bases align to TRBD1. Germline CDR1 reads LNHDA; CDR2 reads SQIVND (reference sequence). V lost 5 bases, J lost 2 bases, and 3 bases stayed unmatched. This CDR3 has 14 residues. CDR3 nucleotides: TGTGCCAGTAGTTCGAGGGGGCCCTACAATGAGCAGTTCTTC. Amino acids: CASSSRGPYNEQFF.

The CDR3 loop reads CASSSFTGELFF. The CDR3 nucleotides read TGTGCCAGCAGTTCCTTCACCGGGGAGCTGTTTTTT. The V gene is TRBV28, the J gene TRBJ2-2, with D uncertain. Trimming took 4 bases from V and 4 from J, leaving 4 bases between them. From germline, CDR1 is MDHEN and CDR2 SYDVKM. This CDR3 is built from 12 residues.

This clone was detected only once. The rearrangement links TRBV19 to TRBJ1-3; TRBD1 matches at 7 bases. With 4 bases clipped from V and 4 bases from J, the junction kept 7 bases outside the gene matches. The germline V gene has CDR1 LNHDA and CDR2 SQIVND (reference sequence). The CDR3 spans 15 residues. The CDR3 loop reads CASSTRQGGGNTIYF. The CDR3 DNA is TGTGCCAGTAGTACCCGACAGGGAGGAGGAAACACCATATATTTT.

The V gene is TRBV28, the J gene TRBJ2-5; 9 bases align to TRBD1. V lost 4 bases and J lost 4; bases outside the gene matches: 4. The germline gives CDR1 MDHEN, CDR2 SYDVKM. The CDR3 extends over 14 amino acids. The CDR3 here is CASSSPGQGETQYF. CDR3 sequence (DNA): TGTGCCAGCAGTTCGCCGGGACAGGGAGAGACCCAGTACTTC.

The V gene is TRBV12-3 or TRBV12-4, the J gene TRBJ1-2; the D gene is possibly TRBD1 (6 bases). The CDR3 has 13 amino acids. The V end was cut by 3 bases, the J end by 8 bases, with 13 bases between. CDR3 in DNA: TGTGCCAGCAGTTTCCGACAGGTCGGAGGCTACACCTTC. Translation: CASSFRQVGGYTF.

This chain links TRBV11-2 with TRBJ1-5; a possible D gene is TRBD1 (5 bases). The CDR3 runs to 13 residues. Deletions cut 1 base from V and 11 bases from J, with 12 bases between. Germline V CDR1 and CDR2: SGHAT, FQNNGV. CDR3 coding DNA: TGTGCCAGCAGCTTAGGCATTTGGGGGGCCCAGCATTTT. Its protein is CASSLGIWGAQHF.